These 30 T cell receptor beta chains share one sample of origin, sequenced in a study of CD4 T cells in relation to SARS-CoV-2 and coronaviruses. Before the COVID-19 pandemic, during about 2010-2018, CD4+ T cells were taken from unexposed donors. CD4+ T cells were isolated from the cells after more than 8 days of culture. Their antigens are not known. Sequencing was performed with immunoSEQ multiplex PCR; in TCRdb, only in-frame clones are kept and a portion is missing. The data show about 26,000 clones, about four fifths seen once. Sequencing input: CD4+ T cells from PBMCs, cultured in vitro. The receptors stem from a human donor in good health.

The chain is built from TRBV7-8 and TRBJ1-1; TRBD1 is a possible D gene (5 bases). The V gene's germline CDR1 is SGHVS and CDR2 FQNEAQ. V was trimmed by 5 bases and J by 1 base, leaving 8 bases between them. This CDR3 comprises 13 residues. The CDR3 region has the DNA TGTGCCAGCAGCCAGGGACGGAACACTGAAGCTTTCTTT. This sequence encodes CASSQGRNTEAFF.

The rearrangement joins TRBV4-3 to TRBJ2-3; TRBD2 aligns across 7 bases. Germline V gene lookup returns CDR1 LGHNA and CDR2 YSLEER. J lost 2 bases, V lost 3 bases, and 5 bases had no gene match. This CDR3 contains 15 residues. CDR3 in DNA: TGCGCCAGCAGCCAGAGCGGGGACCCCACAGATACGCAGTATTTT. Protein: CASSQSGDPTDTQYF.

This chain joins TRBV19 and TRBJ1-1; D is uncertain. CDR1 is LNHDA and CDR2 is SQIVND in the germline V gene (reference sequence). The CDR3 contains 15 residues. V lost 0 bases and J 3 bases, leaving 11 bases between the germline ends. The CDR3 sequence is CASSIDTRVHTEAFF. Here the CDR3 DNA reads TGTGCCAGTAGTATAGATACAAGGGTACACACTGAAGCTTTCTTT.

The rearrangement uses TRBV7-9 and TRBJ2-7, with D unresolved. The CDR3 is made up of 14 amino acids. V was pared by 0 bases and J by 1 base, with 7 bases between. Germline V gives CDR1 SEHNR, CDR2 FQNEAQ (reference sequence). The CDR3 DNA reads TGTGCCAGCAGCTTAGCCGGACGGTCCTACGAGCAGTACTTC. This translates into CASSLAGRSYEQYF.

The CDR3 DNA reads as TGTGCCAGCAGTGAAGGCACAGGGAGGGGTTCGGGAGAGACCCAGTACTTC. It specifies CASSEGTGRGSGETQYF. This chain connects TRBV2 to TRBJ2-5; D is possibly TRBD2 (7 bases). The CDR3 covers 17 residues. The germline V and J ends were trimmed by 1 base and 4 bases, with 19 bases remaining between them. CDR1 is SNHLY and CDR2 is FYNNEI in the germline V gene.

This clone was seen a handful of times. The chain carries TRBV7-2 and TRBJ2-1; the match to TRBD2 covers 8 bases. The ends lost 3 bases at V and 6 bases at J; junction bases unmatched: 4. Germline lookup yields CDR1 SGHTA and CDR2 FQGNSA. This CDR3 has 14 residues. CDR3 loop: CASSFGLASNEQFF. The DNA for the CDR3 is TGTGCCAGCAGCTTCGGACTAGCCTCCAATGAGCAGTTCTTC.

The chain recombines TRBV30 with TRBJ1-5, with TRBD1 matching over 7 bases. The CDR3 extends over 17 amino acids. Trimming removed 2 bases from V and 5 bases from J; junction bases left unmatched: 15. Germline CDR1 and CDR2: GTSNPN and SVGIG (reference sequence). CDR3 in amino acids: CAWSHGQAQRLHQPQHF. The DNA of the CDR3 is TGTGCCTGGAGTCACGGACAGGCCCAAAGGTTGCATCAGCCCCAGCATTTT.

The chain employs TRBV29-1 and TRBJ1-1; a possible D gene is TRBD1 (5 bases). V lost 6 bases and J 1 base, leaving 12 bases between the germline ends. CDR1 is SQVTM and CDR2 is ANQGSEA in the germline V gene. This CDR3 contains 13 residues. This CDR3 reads CSVIKTENTEAFF. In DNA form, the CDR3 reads TGCAGCGTAATCAAGACAGAGAACACTGAAGCTTTCTTT.

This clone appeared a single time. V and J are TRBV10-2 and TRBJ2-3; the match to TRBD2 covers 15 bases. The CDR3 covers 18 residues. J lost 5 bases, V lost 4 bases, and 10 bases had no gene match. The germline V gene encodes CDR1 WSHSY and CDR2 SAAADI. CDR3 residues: CASSGSGTSGGRGDTQYF. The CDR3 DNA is TGCGCCAGCAGTGGTTCCGGGACTAGCGGGGGGCGGGGAGATACGCAGTATTTT.

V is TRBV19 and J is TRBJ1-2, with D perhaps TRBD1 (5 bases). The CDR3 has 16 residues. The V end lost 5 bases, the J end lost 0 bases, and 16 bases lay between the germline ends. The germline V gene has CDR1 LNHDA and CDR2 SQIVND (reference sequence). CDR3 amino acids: CASSPERTRPNYGYTF. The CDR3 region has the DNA TGTGCCAGTAGTCCAGAACGGACAAGACCTAACTATGGCTACACCTTC.

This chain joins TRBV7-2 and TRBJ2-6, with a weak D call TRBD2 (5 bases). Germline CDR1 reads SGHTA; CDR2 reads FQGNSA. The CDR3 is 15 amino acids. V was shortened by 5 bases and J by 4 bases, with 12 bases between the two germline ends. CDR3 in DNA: TGTGCCAGCAGCCAACGGGGAAAGGGGGCCAACGTCCTGACTTTC. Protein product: CASSQRGKGANVLTF.

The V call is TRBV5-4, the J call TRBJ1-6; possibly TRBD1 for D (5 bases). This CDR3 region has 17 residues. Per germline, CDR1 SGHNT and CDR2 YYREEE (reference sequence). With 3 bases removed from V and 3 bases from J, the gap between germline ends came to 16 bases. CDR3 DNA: TGTGCCAGCAGCTGGGGGGTCCCCAGACTCTATAATTCACCCCTCCACTTT. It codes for CASSWGVPRLYNSPLHF.

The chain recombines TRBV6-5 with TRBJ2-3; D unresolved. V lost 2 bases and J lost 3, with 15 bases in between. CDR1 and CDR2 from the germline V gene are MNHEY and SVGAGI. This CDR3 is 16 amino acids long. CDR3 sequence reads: CASSYKARQWTDTQYF. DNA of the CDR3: TGTGCCAGCAGTTACAAGGCAAGGCAGTGGACAGATACGCAGTATTTT.

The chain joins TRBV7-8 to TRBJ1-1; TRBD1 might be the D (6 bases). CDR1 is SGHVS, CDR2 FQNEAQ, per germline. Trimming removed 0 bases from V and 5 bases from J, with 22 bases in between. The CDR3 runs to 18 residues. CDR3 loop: CASSLARGGARGRTEAFF. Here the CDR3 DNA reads TGTGCCAGCAGCTTAGCGCGAGGGGGGGCGCGGGGTAGAACTGAAGCTTTCTTT.

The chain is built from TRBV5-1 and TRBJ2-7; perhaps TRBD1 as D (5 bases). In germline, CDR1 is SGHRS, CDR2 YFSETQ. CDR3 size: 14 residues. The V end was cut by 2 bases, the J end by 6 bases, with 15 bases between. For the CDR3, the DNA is TGCGCCAGCAGCTTAACTCAGGGTTGGGGCGAGCAGTACTTC. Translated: CASSLTQGWGEQYF.

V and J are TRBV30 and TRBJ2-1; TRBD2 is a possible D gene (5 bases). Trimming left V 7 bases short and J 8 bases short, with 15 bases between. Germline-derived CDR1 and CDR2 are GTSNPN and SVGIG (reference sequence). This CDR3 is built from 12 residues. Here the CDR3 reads CASSRGWDEQFF. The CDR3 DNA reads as TGTGCCTCAAGTCGGGGATGGGATGAGCAGTTCTTC.

Here the CDR3 DNA reads TGTGCCAGTAGTATACAGGAAGGGGCCTCCGGCTCACCCCTCCACTTT. Translation: CASSIQEGASGSPLHF. V and J are TRBV19 and TRBJ1-6; D is possibly TRBD1 (5 bases). The CDR3 totals 16 residues. CDR1 is LNHDA, CDR2 SQIVND, per germline (reference sequence). V lost 2 bases to trimming and J lost 10 bases, with 18 bases between them. Supplemented by reference TRBV19 and TRBJ1-6, the full variable domain reads DGGITQSPKYLFRKEGQNVTLSCEQNLNHDAMYWYRQDPGQGLRLIYYSQIVNDFQKGDIAEGYSVSREKKESFPLTVTSAQKNPTAFYLCASSIQEGASGSPLHFGNGTRLTVT.

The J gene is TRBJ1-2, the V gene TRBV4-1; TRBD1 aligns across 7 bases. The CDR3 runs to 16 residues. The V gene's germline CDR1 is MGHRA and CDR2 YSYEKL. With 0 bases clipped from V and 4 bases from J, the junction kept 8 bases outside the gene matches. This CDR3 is CASSQDWLGTVYGYTF. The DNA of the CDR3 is TGCGCCAGCAGCCAAGACTGGTTAGGGACAGTCTATGGCTACACCTTC.

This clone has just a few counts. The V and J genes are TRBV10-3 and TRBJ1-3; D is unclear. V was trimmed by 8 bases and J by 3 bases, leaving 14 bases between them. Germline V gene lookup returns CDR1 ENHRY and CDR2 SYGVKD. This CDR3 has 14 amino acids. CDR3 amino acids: CAIGATELGNTIYF. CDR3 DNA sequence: TGTGCCATCGGTGCGACGGAACTTGGAAACACCATATATTTT.

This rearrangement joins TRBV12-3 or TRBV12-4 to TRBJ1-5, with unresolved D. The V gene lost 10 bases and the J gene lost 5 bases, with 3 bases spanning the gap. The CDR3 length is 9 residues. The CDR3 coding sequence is TGTGCCACAGATCAGCCCCAGCATTTT. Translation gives CATDQPQHF.

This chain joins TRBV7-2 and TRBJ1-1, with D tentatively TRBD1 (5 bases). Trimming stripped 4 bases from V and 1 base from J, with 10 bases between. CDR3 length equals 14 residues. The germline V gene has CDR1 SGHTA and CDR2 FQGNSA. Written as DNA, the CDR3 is TGTGCCAGCAGCTGGGGACTGGGGAACACTGAAGCTTTCTTT. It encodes CASSWGLGNTEAFF.

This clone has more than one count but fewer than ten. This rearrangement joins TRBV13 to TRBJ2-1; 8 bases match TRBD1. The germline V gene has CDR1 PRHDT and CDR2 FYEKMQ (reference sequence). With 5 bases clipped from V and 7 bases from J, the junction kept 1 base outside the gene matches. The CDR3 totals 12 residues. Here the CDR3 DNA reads TGTGCCAGCAGCCGACAGGGGAATGAGCAGTTCTTC. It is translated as CASSRQGNEQFF.

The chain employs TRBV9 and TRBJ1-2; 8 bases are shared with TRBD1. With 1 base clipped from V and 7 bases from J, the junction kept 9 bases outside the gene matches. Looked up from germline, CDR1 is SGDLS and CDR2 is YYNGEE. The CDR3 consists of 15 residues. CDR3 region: CASSVMAGGDGGYTF. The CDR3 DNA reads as TGTGCCAGCAGCGTAATGGCAGGGGGCGATGGTGGCTACACCTTC.

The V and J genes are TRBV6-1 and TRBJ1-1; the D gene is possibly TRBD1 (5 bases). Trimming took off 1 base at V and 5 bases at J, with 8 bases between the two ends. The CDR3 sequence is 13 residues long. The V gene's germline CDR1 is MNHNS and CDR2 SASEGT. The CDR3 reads CASSEEGRTEAFF. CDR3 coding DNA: TGTGCCAGCAGTGAAGAGGGGAGGACTGAAGCTTTCTTT.

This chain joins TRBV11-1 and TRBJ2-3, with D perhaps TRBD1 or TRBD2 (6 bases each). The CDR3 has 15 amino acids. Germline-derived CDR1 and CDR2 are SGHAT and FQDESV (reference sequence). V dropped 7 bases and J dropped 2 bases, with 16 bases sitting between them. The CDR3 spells CASTRGLYSTDTQYF. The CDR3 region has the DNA TGTGCCAGCACCCGGGGGCTCTACTCCACAGATACGCAGTATTTT.

The chain's CDR3 is CAINSSGKGQETQYF. The CDR3, as DNA: TGTGCCATCAATAGTAGCGGGAAGGGCCAAGAGACCCAGTACTTC. This chain connects TRBV10-3 to TRBJ2-5, with 8 bases lining up with TRBD2. The trim removed 7 bases at V and 1 base at J, leaving 8 bases unmatched. From germline, CDR1 is ENHRY and CDR2 SYGVKD. The CDR3 runs to 15 residues.

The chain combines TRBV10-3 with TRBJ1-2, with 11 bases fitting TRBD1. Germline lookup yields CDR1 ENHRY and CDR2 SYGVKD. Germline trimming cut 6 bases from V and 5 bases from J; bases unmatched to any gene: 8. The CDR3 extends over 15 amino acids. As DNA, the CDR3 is TGTGCCATCAGATTCTCCGGGACAGGGGGGTATGGCTACACCTTC. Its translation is CAIRFSGTGGYGYTF.

In DNA, the CDR3 is TGTGCCAGCAGCCGAAGGGACAGGGAAGGATCACCCCTCCACTTT. Translated, it gives CASSRRDREGSPLHF. The V and J genes are TRBV3-1 (or the pseudogene TRBV3-2) and TRBJ1-6; the match to TRBD1 covers 9 bases. V shed 4 bases and J 10 bases; nucleotides not matched to a gene: 8. In germline, CDR1 is LGHDT, CDR2 YNNKEL (reference sequence). The CDR3 is 15 residues long.

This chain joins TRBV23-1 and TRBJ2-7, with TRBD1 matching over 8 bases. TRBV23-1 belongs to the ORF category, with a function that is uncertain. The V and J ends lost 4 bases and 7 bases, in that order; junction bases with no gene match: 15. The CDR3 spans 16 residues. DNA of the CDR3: TGCGCCAGCAGTCCCCCCCGACAGGGGTTTTCAGGGGAGCAGTACTTC. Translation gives CASSPPRQGFSGEQYF.

The CDR3: CATGTDSSYEQYF. CDR3 coding DNA: TGTGCCACCGGGACAGACAGCTCCTACGAGCAGTACTTC. The gene calls are TRBV12-3 or TRBV12-4 and TRBJ2-7, with TRBD1 identical over 7 bases. CDR3 length: 13 amino acids. The V gene end was trimmed by 10 bases and the J gene end by 0 bases; junction bases not matched to a gene: 6.